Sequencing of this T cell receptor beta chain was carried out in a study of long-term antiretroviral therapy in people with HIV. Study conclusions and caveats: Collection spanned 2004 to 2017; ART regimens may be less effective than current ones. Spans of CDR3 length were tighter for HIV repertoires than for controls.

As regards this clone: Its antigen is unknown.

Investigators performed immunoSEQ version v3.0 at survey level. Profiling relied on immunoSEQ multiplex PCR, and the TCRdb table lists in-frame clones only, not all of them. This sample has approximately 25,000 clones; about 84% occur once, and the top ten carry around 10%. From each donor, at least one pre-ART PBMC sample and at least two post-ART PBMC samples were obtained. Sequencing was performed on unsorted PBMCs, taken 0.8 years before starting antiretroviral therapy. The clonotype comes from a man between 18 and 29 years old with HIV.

CDR3: CASSIGGGATFF. The CDR3 DNA is TGTGCCAGTAGTATTGGCGGGGGCGCAACTTTCTTT. The rearrangement joins TRBV19 to TRBJ1-1; D may be TRBD1 (6 bases). The CDR3 contains 12 residues. V was trimmed by 3 bases and J by 12 bases, leaving 14 bases between them. CDR1 is LNHDA, CDR2 SQIVND, per germline (reference sequence). Combining the CDR3 with reference TRBV19 and TRBJ1-1 gives the whole variable domain DGGITQSPKYLFRKEGQNVTLSCEQNLNHDAMYWYRQDPGQGLRLIYYSQIVNDFQKGDIAEGYSVSREKKESFPLTVTSAQKNPTAFYLCASSIGGGATFFGQGTRLTVV.